The T cell receptor (beta chain) under discussion was sequenced for a study of blood T cell repertoires in COVID-19. About the study: Sites in the United States, Italy and Spain provided acute and convalescent COVID-19 samples. The analysed material was cDNA or gDNA that came from T cells, B-cell-depleted T cells, or PBMCs.

As processed by the authors: By means of reference gene primer amplification, nucleated cell counts were estimated. Using immunoSEQ multiplex PCR, the repertoire was profiled, and TCRdb retains in-frame clones only, with some absent. The V and J calls and clone size are taken from that table; D and trimming were inferred from the DNA. Altogether fewer than 150,000 clones are present, roughly 84% being singletons, with the ten largest covering about 8%. Losses at the gene ends were 6 bases for V and 0 bases for J; bases not matched to a gene: 6. Per the germline V gene, CDR1 is KGHSH and CDR2 is LQKENI. The CDR3 is 15 residues long. In this sample, this clone turned up once.

Specimen: peripheral blood. The sequence came from a human donor in a cohort sampled during active COVID-19. V is TRBV18 and J is TRBJ2-7; TRBD1 matches 9 bases. The CDR3: CASSPGQGSSYEQYF. The CDR3 DNA sequence: TGTGCCAGCTCCCCCGGACAGGGGAGCTCCTACGAGCAGTACTTC.